The 4 T cell receptor beta chains given below trace back to one sample, sequenced in a study of shared clonotypes between healthy human individuals. Using immunoSEQ multiplex PCR, the repertoire was profiled, and TCRdb retains in-frame clones only, with some absent. The sample holds about 1 million clones, about 76% seen once. Sequenced sample: memory CD4+ T cells sorted from blood. Subset noted: CD45RA-negative fraction. The source is a young man in good health.

The rearrangement joins TRBV2 to TRBJ1-2; D might be TRBD1 (5 bases). There are 14 residues in the CDR3. Germline V gene sequence: CDR1 SNHLY, CDR2 FYNNEI. V was trimmed by 2 bases and J by 7 bases, leaving 14 bases between them. In DNA form, the CDR3 reads TGTGCCAGCAGTGAATCTCGGGGGTTGGGTGGCTACACCTTC. This sequence encodes CASSESRGLGGYTF. The full variable domain, its missing parts supplied by reference TRBV2 and TRBJ1-2, is EPEVTQTPSHQVTQMGQEVILRCVPISNHLYFYWYRQILGQKVEFLVSFYNNEISEKSEIFDDQFSVERPDGSNFTLKIRSTKLEDSAMYFCASSESRGLGGYTFGSGTRLTVV.

This chain uses TRBV7-2 with TRBJ1-2; perhaps TRBD1 as D (5 bases). This CDR3 comprises 15 residues. The V end was cut by 3 bases, the J end by 6 bases, with 17 bases between. Germline V gives CDR1 SGHTA, CDR2 FQGNSA. CDR3 DNA sequence: TGTGCCAGCAGCTTGGGGACTGTGAACTATCATGGCTACACCTTC. It translates to CASSLGTVNYHGYTF.

V gene TRBV7-2 combines with J gene TRBJ2-7; D possibly uses TRBD1 or TRBD2 (5 bases each). The CDR3 totals 15 residues. Germline-derived CDR1 and CDR2 are SGHTA and FQGNSA. Trimming took 1 base from V and 5 from J, leaving 15 bases between them. The CDR3 DNA reads TGTGCCAGCAGCTTAGGATCGGGGCGTTCTCACGAGCAGTACTTC. Amino acids: CASSLGSGRSHEQYF.

The chain has TRBV6-1 and TRBJ2-7; 7 bases are a match to TRBD2. The trim removed 6 bases at V and 2 bases at J, leaving 7 bases unmatched. There are 14 residues in the CDR3. Germline V gene data show CDR1 as MNHNS and CDR2 as SASEGT. CDR3 nucleotides: TGTGCCAGCAGGGCAGTGGGGGGGACCTACGAGCAGTACTTC. It is translated as CASRAVGGTYEQYF.